Described below is a single TCR beta chain sequence and its context. These data originate in a study of shared clonotypes between healthy human individuals. Method: immunoSEQ multiplex PCR; TCRdb's copy keeps in-frame clones and lacks some. The table has over a million clones, approximately 98% seen once. The specimen sequenced was naive CD4+ T cells sorted from blood. The subset here: CD45RA+ positively selected. This sequence was found in a man younger than 40 in good health.

CDR3 sequence (DNA): TGTGCCAGCAGCGTAGCGTTCGGGGAGCTGTTTTTT. Its protein is CASSVAFGELFF. The V call is TRBV9, the J call TRBJ2-2; no clear D gene. This CDR3 has 12 residues. Germline V gives CDR1 SGDLS, CDR2 YYNGEE. Trimming removed 0 bases from V and 7 bases from J, with 4 bases in between. The full variable domain, in which reference TRBV9 and TRBJ2-2 provide the parts outside the CDR3, is DSGVTQTPKHLITATGQRVTLRCSPRSGDLSVYWYQQSLDQGLQFLIQYYNGEERAKGNILERFSAQQFPDLHSELNLSSLELGDSALYFCASSVAFGELFFGEGSRLTVL.